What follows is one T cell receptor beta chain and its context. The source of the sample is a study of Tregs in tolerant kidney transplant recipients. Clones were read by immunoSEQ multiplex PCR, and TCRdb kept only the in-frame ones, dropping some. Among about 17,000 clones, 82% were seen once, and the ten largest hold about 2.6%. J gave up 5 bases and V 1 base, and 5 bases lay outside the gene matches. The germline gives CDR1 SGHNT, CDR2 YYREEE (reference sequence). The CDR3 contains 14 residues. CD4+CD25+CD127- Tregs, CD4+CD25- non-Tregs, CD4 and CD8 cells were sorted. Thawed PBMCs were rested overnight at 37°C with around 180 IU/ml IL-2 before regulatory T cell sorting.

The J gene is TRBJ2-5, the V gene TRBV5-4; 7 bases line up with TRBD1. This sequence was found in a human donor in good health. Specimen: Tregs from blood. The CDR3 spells CASSLNRGPETQYF. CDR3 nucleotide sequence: TGTGCCAGCAGCTTGAACAGGGGACCGGAGACCCAGTACTTC.